The 6 T cell receptor beta chains in this list originate from one sample, sequenced in a study of shared clonotypes between healthy human individuals. Clones were read by immunoSEQ multiplex PCR, and TCRdb kept only the in-frame ones, dropping some. The sample yields over a million clones, about 80% seen once. The specimen sequenced was memory CD4+ T cells sorted from blood. Subset in this sample: CD45RA-negative fraction. The origin of the receptors is a man between 18 and 29 years old in good health.

This clone was counted only a few times. This chain links TRBV6-1 with TRBJ1-1; D is unresolved. The CDR3 has 14 residues. V was trimmed by 2 bases and J by 0 bases, leaving 7 bases between them. Germline loops: CDR1 MNHNS, CDR2 SASEGT. The CDR3 DNA reads TGTGCCAGCAGTGAACTGGTGCTGAACACTGAAGCTTTCTTT. Encoded protein: CASSELVLNTEAFF.

The rearrangement joins TRBV25-1 to TRBJ2-2; D tentatively reads TRBD1 or TRBD2 (5 bases each). Trimming took 1 base from V and 9 from J, leaving 9 bases between them. The germline CDR1 and CDR2 sequences are MGHDK and SYGVNS. CDR3 length equals 13 residues. The CDR3 region is CASSELQGRELFF. DNA for the CDR3: TGTGCCAGCAGTGAATTGCAGGGACGGGAGCTGTTTTTT. The full variable domain, in which reference TRBV25-1 and TRBJ2-2 provide the parts outside the CDR3, is EADIYQTPRYLVIGTGKKITLECSQTMGHDKMYWYQQDPGMELHLIHYSYGVNSTEKGDLSSESTVSRIRTEHFPLTLESARPSHTSQYLCASSELQGRELFFGEGSRLTVL.

The J gene is TRBJ2-2, the V gene TRBV7-2; D ambiguous. From germline, CDR1 is SGHTA and CDR2 FQGNSA. The V end was cut by 7 bases, the J end by 2 bases, with 14 bases between. There are 15 residues in the CDR3. This CDR3 reads CASTKPARNTGELFF. DNA of the CDR3: TGTGCCAGCACCAAACCGGCTCGAAACACCGGGGAGCTGTTTTTT. The whole variable domain, filled in from reference TRBV7-2 and TRBJ2-2, reads GAGVSQSPSNKVTEKGKDVELRCDPISGHTALYWYRQSLGQGLEFLIYFQGNSAPDKSGLPSDRFSAERTGGSVSTLTIQRTQQEDSAVYLCASTKPARNTGELFFGEGSRLTVL.

This chain uses TRBV5-1 with TRBJ2-4; possible D gene TRBD2, 5 bases. Deletions cut 5 bases from V and 0 bases from J, with 15 bases between. The germline V gene encodes CDR1 SGHRS and CDR2 YFSETQ. This CDR3 region has 16 residues. The CDR3: CASRMDGGVAKNIQYF. The CDR3 coding sequence is TGCGCCAGCAGAATGGACGGAGGAGTAGCCAAAAACATTCAGTACTTC.

This chain connects TRBV5-4 to TRBJ1-2; perhaps TRBD1 as D (5 bases). The CDR3 runs 15 residues. Trimming took off 0 bases at V and 0 bases at J, with 9 bases between the two ends. Per germline, CDR1 SGHNT and CDR2 YYREEE (reference sequence). The CDR3 reads CASSLGGLTNYGYTF. The CDR3, as DNA: TGTGCCAGCAGCTTGGGGGGGTTAACTAACTATGGCTACACCTTC.

Many counts were recorded for this clone. The DNA of the CDR3 is TGTGCCAGCAGTCAAGTCGGGGGTACCGCCGGGGAGCTGTTTTTT. This codes for CASSQVGGTAGELFF. The rearrangement links TRBV25-1 to TRBJ2-2; perhaps TRBD2 as D (6 bases). This CDR3 region has 15 residues. Trimming pared 5 bases from V and 6 bases from J, leaving 16 bases between. Per the germline V gene, CDR1 is MGHDK and CDR2 is SYGVNS.